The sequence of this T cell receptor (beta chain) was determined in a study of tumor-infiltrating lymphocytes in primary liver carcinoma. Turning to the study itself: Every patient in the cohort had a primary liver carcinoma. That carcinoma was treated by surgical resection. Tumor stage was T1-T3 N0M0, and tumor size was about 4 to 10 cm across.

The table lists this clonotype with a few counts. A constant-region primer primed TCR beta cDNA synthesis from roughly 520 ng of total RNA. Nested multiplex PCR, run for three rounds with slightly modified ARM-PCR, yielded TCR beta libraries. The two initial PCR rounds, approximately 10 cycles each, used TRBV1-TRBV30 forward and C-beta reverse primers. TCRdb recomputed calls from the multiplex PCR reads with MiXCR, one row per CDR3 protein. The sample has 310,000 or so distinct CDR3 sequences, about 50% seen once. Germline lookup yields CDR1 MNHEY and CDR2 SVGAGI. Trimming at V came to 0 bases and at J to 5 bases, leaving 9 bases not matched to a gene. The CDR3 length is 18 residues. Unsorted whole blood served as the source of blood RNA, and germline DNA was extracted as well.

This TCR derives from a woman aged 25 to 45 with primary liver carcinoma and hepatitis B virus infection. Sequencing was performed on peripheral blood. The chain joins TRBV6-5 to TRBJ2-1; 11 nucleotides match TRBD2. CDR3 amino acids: CASSYSALAGGRNNEQFF. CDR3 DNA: TGTGCCAGCAGTTACTCGGCGCTAGCGGGAGGAAGGAACAATGAGCAGTTCTTC.